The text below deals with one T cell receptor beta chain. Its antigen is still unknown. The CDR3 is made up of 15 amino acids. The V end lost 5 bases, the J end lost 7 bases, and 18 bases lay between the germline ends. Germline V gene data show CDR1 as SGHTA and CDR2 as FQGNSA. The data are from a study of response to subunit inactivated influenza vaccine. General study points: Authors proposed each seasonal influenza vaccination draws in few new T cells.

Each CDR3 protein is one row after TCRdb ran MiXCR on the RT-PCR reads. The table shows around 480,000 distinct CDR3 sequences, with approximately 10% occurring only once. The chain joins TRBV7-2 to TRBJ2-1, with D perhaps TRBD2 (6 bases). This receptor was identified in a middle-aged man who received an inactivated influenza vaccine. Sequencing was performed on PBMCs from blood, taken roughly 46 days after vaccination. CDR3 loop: CASSPTAGTLNEQFF. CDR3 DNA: TGTGCCAGCAGCCCCACTGCCGGGACTCTAAATGAGCAGTTCTTC.